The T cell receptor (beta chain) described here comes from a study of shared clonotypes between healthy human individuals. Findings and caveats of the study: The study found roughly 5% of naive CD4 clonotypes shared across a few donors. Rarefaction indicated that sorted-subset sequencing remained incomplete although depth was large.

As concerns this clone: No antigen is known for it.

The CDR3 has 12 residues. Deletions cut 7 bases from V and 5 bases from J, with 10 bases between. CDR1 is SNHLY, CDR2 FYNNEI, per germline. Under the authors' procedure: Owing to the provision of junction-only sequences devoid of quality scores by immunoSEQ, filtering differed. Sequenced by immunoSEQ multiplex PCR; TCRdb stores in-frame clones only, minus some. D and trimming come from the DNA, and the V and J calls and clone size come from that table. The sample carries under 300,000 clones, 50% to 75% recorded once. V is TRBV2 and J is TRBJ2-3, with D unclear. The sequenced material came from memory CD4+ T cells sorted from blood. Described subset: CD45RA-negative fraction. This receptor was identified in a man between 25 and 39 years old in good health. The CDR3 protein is CASTQFGDTQYF. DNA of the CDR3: TGTGCCAGCACGCAATTTGGAGATACGCAGTATTTT.